This entry lists 22 T cell receptor beta chains sequenced from one sample in a study of T cell repertoires in cytomegalovirus infection. Via MiXCR, TCRdb re-called the reads, giving one row per CDR3 protein. The sample lists roughly 760,000 distinct CDR3 sequences; 35% to 40% were seen once. Material for sequencing was PBMCs. The receptors derive from a human donor in good health (CMV status not recorded). Some clones in this sample may be carry-over from other donors' samples.

With regard to this clonotype: A much more abundant neighbour one base away suggests this may be a read error. The rearrangement links TRBV7-4 to TRBJ1-2, with D unclear. Germline V gene data show CDR1 as SGHVT and CDR2 as SQSDAQ. The CDR3 sequence is 13 residues long. The chain's CDR3 is CASSPQTRYGHTF. The CDR3 region has the DNA TGTGCCAGCAGCCCCCAAACTCGCTATGGCCACACCTTC.

Comments on this clonotype: At one end, the junction sequence differs from germline, possibly due to a read error. This chain connects TRBV7-7 to TRBJ2-5; possibly TRBD1 for D (7 bases). The CDR3 is 16 amino acids. Germline lookup yields CDR1 SSHAT and CDR2 FNYEAQ (reference sequence). The CDR3 DNA reads as TGTGCTAGCAGACTCTCATTAGGACAGGCCGGGGGGACCCAGTACTTC. Its protein is CASRLSLGQAGGTQYF. The full variable domain, in which reference TRBV7-7 and TRBJ2-5 provide the parts outside the CDR3, is GAGVSQSPRYKVTKRGQDVTLRCDPISSHATLYWYQQALGQGPEFLTYFNYEAQPDKSGLPSDRFSAERPEGSISTLTIQRTEQRDSAMYRCASRLSLGQAGGTQYFGPGTRLLVL.

The V call is TRBV28, the J call TRBJ2-1; TRBD2 agrees at 9 bases. J lost 0 bases, V lost 1 base, and 13 bases had no gene match. The CDR3 has 20 residues. Germline-derived CDR1 and CDR2 are MDHEN and SYDVKM. CDR3 in amino acids: CASSLLSSGDGWRSYNEQFF. The DNA of the CDR3 is TGTGCCAGCAGTTTATTGTCTAGCGGGGACGGCTGGCGCTCCTACAATGAGCAGTTCTTC.

The chain is built from TRBV6-4 and TRBJ1-1; the D gene is possibly TRBD1 (5 bases). The CDR3 length is 14 residues. CDR1 and CDR2 (germline): MRHNA, SNTAGT. Trimming cost V 5 bases and J 4 bases, with 14 bases left between them. The CDR3: CASSFGAEGTEAFF. Here the CDR3 DNA reads TGTGCCAGCAGTTTCGGGGCTGAAGGCACTGAAGCTTTCTTT.

The V and J genes are TRBV5-1 and TRBJ2-5; D might be TRBD1 (7 bases). Trimming took 4 bases from V and 1 from J, leaving 14 bases between them. The CDR3 spans 15 residues. The germline V gene has CDR1 SGHRS and CDR2 YFSETQ. CDR3 nucleotide sequence: TGCGCCAGCAGCGGTACAGGGGAGGTCCAAGAGACCCAGTACTTC. Its translation is CASSGTGEVQETQYF.

This rearrangement joins TRBV19 to TRBJ1-1, with 7 positions matching TRBD1. The CDR3 spans 14 residues. CDR1 LNHDA and CDR2 SQIVND come from the germline V gene (reference sequence). J gave up 0 bases and V 10 bases, and 8 bases lay outside the gene matches. DNA for the CDR3: TGTGCCACAGGGGGGTGGGGTATGAACACTGAAGCTTTCTTT. This gives the protein CATGGWGMNTEAFF.

The chain couples TRBV5-1 to TRBJ2-1; weak D call: TRBD2 (6 bases). CDR3 length: 14 residues. V lost 5 bases and J 3 bases, leaving 12 bases between the germline ends. CDR1 and CDR2 (germline): SGHRS, YFSETQ. CDR3 DNA: TGCGCCAGCAGAGTGGGAGGCGGCTACAATGAGCAGTTCTTC. This sequence encodes CASRVGGGYNEQFF. Full variable domain (outside the CDR3, taken from reference TRBV5-1 and TRBJ2-1): KAGVTQTPRYLIKTRGQQVTLSCSPISGHRSVSWYQQTPGQGLQFLFEYFSETQRNKGNFPGRFSGRQFSNSRSEMNVSTLELGDSALYLCASRVGGGYNEQFFGPGTRLTVL.

This clonotype was observed a few times. This chain joins TRBV7-9 and TRBJ2-1, with 10 bases fitting TRBD2. Germline CDR1 and CDR2: SEHNR and FQNEAQ (reference sequence). The length of the CDR3 is 15 residues. V trimming: 0 bases; J trimming: 8 bases; junction bases outside the gene matches: 4. DNA of the CDR3: TGTGCCAGCAGCTTAGCGGCTAGCGGGAGCTATGAGCAGTTCTTC. Translated: CASSLAASGSYEQFF. Supplemented by reference TRBV7-9 and TRBJ2-1, the full variable domain reads DTGVSQNPRHKITKRGQNVTFRCDPISEHNRLYWYRQTLGQGPEFLTYFQNEAQLEKSRLLSDRFSAERPKGSFSTLEIQRTEQGDSAMYLCASSLAASGSYEQFFGPGTRLTVL.

CDR3 sequence (DNA): TGTGCCAGCAGTTTTGTAGCGAACACCGGGGAGCTGTTTTTT. It encodes CASSFVANTGELFF. V usage is TRBV12-3 or TRBV12-4 and J usage is TRBJ2-2; D is ambiguous. The CDR3 totals 14 residues. The V gene lost 3 bases and the J gene lost 0 bases, with 5 bases spanning the gap.

This clonotype was found a few times. The chain links TRBV6-1 to TRBJ1-6, with D possibly TRBD1 on 5 matching bases. V lost 11 bases and J lost 0, with 14 bases in between. Germline V lookup: CDR1 MNHNS, CDR2 SASEGT. The CDR3 is made up of 15 amino acids. DNA of the CDR3: TGTGCCGTCGAGGGGCCAGTCTCCTATAATTCACCCCTCCACTTT. It codes for CAVEGPVSYNSPLHF.

Regarding this clonotype: A read error is possible here, since a much larger clone lies one base away. This chain joins TRBV5-4 and TRBJ2-2; D remains ambiguous. Trimming removed 4 bases from V and 6 bases from J, with 10 bases in between. The CDR3 contains 13 residues. Germline V gene sequence: CDR1 SGHNT, CDR2 YYREEE (reference sequence). The CDR3 DNA reads as TGTGCCAGCAGCCCGGAGAGGCCCGGGGAGCTGTTTTTT. Protein sequence: CASSPERPGELFF.

For this clonotype: This is likely a read error, given that the CDR3 carries no conserved phenylalanine or tryptophan at its end. The chain joins TRBV7-8 to TRBJ1-5, with D perhaps matching TRBD1 (6 bases). Germline CDR1 is SGHVS and CDR2 is FQNEAQ. The CDR3 spans 16 residues. Trimming took off 1 base at V and 4 bases at J, with 14 bases between the two ends. The CDR3, as DNA: TGTGCCAGCAGCTTAGTTGTAGGAAGGGGGAATCAGCCCCAGCATTCT. Its translation: CASSLVVGRGNQPQHS.

The chain recombines TRBV7-9 with TRBJ1-6, with TRBD1 identical over 10 bases. The CDR3 has 17 residues. V gave up 4 bases and J gave up 3 bases; unmatched junction bases: 6. The V gene's germline CDR1 is SEHNR and CDR2 FQNEAQ (reference sequence). As DNA, the CDR3 is TGTGCCAGCAGCTCAGGAGACAGGGGGCTCTATAATTCACCCCTCCACTTT. This translates into CASSSGDRGLYNSPLHF.

CDR3 DNA sequence: TGTGCCAGCAGCTTAACGCTAGCCGGCACCGGGGAGCTGTTTTTT. Residues: CASSLTLAGTGELFF. The chain uses TRBV11-1 and TRBJ2-2, with D perhaps matching TRBD2 (5 bases). This CDR3 has 15 residues. V was trimmed by 2 bases and J by 4 bases, leaving 11 bases between them. In germline, CDR1 is SGHAT, CDR2 FQDESV (reference sequence).

The gene calls are TRBV12-3 or TRBV12-4 and TRBJ2-1; possible D gene TRBD1, 5 bases. The CDR3 contains 15 residues. V lost 3 bases, J lost 9 bases, and 18 bases lay in between. In DNA, the CDR3 is TGTGCCAGCAGTTTCCAGGCCCTCCAGGGTCTTGAGCAGTTCTTC. Its protein is CASSFQALQGLEQFF.

Concerning this clonotype itself: A read error may produce the germline difference seen at one junction end. The CDR3 sequence is CASSLRSTGGSYEQCF. The CDR3 nucleotides read TGTGCCAGCAGCTTGAGGTCGACAGGGGGATCCTACGAGCAGTGCTTC. This sequence joins TRBV5-5 and TRBJ2-7, with TRBD1 matching 9 bases. This CDR3 has 16 amino acids. Germline lookup yields CDR1 SGHKS and CDR2 YYEKEE (reference sequence).

A few counts support this clonotype. The CDR3 DNA follows: TGCAGTGCTAGAATCGGGGCAAGCAATCAGCCCCAGCATTTT. Translation gives CSARIGASNQPQHF. This rearrangement joins TRBV20-1 to TRBJ1-5; a possible D gene is TRBD1 (5 bases). Germline CDR1 is DFQATT and CDR2 is SNEGSKA (reference sequence). This CDR3 has 14 residues. The V and J ends lost 2 bases and 1 base respectively, with 9 bases between them.

With respect to this clonotype: Its ends do not fully match the called genes, so a read error is possible. J is TRBJ2-1 and V is TRBV6-1; D might be TRBD1 or TRBD2, each matching 5 bases. The CDR3 covers 15 residues. The germline CDR1 and CDR2 sequences are MNHNS and SASEGT. The CDR3 DNA reads TGTGCCAGCGCACCAACATGGGGGTCCCTCAATGAGCCGTTCTTC. Translating it yields CASAPTWGSLNEPFF.

V is TRBV20-1 and J is TRBJ1-2; perhaps TRBD1 as D (5 bases). The CDR3 totals 15 residues. The germline V and J ends were trimmed by 2 bases and 0 bases, with 13 bases remaining between them. The germline gives CDR1 DFQATT, CDR2 SNEGSKA (reference sequence). The CDR3 coding sequence is TGCAGTGCTAGAACCCCTCAGGACACTAACTATGGCTACACCTTC. Translating it yields CSARTPQDTNYGYTF.

Details on this clonotype: A read error may be the cause here, since a much bigger clone is one base away. The rearrangement uses TRBV7-2 and TRBJ2-3; 14 bases line up with TRBD2. The CDR3 sequence is 19 residues long. CDR1 is SGHTA and CDR2 is FQGNSA in the germline V gene. CDR3 region: CASSFRLAGGIRGADSQYF. The CDR3 DNA reads TGTGCCAGCAGCTTTCGACTAGCGGGAGGGATTCGTGGCGCAGATTCGCAGTATTTT.

This clonotype was observed many times. The chain carries TRBV20-1 and TRBJ2-7; 10 bases map to TRBD2. CDR3 length: 17 amino acids. The germline V gene encodes CDR1 DFQATT and CDR2 SNEGSKA (reference sequence). Losses at the gene ends were 1 base for V and 2 bases for J; bases not matched to a gene: 11. For the CDR3, the DNA is TGCAGTGCTAGAGTTCTAGCGGGAGTCTATCAAACCTACGAGCAGTACTTC. It translates to CSARVLAGVYQTYEQYF.

This sequence joins TRBV6-5 and TRBJ1-1; 8 positions match TRBD1. From germline, CDR1 is MNHEY and CDR2 SVGAGI. This CDR3 is built from 12 residues. V shed 5 bases, J shed 11 bases, and the junction held 7 bases outside the gene matches. CDR3 in amino acids: CASSPRTGNAFF. The CDR3 nucleotides read TGTGCCAGCAGTCCCCGGACAGGGAACGCTTTCTTT.